Each of the 13 T cell receptor beta chains below was sequenced from the same sample in a study of T cell responses to AZD1222 COVID-19 vaccine. Generated by immunoSEQ multiplex PCR, the TCRdb table keeps only in-frame clones and is missing some. The sample has about 150,000 clones, more than 85% seen once; the top ten hold 6.9%. The specimen was peripheral blood, collected after recovery from COVID-19. Source of these receptors: an adult who had recovered from COVID-19.

This clone was observed a few times. V usage is TRBV28 and J usage is TRBJ1-1, with D possibly TRBD1 on 5 matching bases. This CDR3 comprises 14 residues. V lost 4 bases and J lost 0, with 9 bases in between. Germline CDR1 and CDR2: MDHEN and SYDVKM. This chain's CDR3 is CASSYRTMNTEAFF. The CDR3 nucleotides are TGTGCCAGCAGTTACAGGACAATGAACACTGAAGCTTTCTTT.

This clone appeared a single time. This chain connects TRBV24-1 to TRBJ2-3, with TRBD1 as a possible D gene (5 bases). Per germline, CDR1 KGHDR and CDR2 SFDVKD. This CDR3 has 17 amino acids. V dropped 2 bases and J dropped 2 bases, with 16 bases sitting between them. CDR3 sequence (DNA): TGTGCCACCAGTGATTCAACAGAAAAGGGGTTCACAGATACGCAGTATTTT. This gives the protein CATSDSTEKGFTDTQYF.

V and J are TRBV6-5 and TRBJ2-3, with D possibly being TRBD2 (5 bases). CDR1 and CDR2 (germline): MNHEY, SVGAGI. V lost 8 bases to trimming and J lost 8 bases, with 17 bases between them. This CDR3 region has 13 residues. The CDR3 bases are TGTGCCAGCGGACCTGAGGTGCGGGCTACGCAGTATTTT. This encodes CASGPEVRATQYF.

The chain carries TRBV25-1 and TRBJ2-1; perhaps TRBD2 as D (6 bases). CDR3 length: 17 residues. CDR1 is MGHDK, CDR2 SYGVNS, per germline. Between the trimmed V and J ends, which lost 3 bases and 7 bases, there was a span of 22 bases. CDR3: CASSDSGGVVLLNEQFF. Written as DNA, the CDR3 is TGTGCCAGCAGTGACTCAGGAGGGGTAGTATTGTTGAATGAGCAGTTCTTC. Full variable domain (outside the CDR3, taken from reference TRBV25-1 and TRBJ2-1): EADIYQTPRYLVIGTGKKITLECSQTMGHDKMYWYQQDPGMELHLIHYSYGVNSTEKGDLSSESTVSRIRTEHFPLTLESARPSHTSQYLCASSDSGGVVLLNEQFFGPGTRLTVL.

J is TRBJ1-3 and V is TRBV11-2; unclear D gene. The germline V and J ends were trimmed by 3 bases and 0 bases, with 9 bases remaining between them. The CDR3 extends over 15 amino acids. Germline CDR1 and CDR2: SGHAT and FQNNGV. CDR3 nucleotide sequence: TGTGCCAGCAGCTTTGCGGCAAACTCTGGAAACACCATATATTTT. It encodes CASSFAANSGNTIYF.

As to this clone: In the same sample, other DNA sequences code for this CDR3. The chain has TRBV9 and TRBJ1-5; D is unclear. CDR3 length: 14 residues. Trimming removed 1 base at V and 2 bases at J, with 7 bases between. Germline loops: CDR1 SGDLS, CDR2 YYNGEE. In nucleotides, the CDR3 is TGTGCCAGCAGCGTATCCGGGGGCAATCAGCCCCAGCATTTT. Translating it yields CASSVSGGNQPQHF. The entire variable domain, with the rest obtained from reference TRBV9 and TRBJ1-5, is as follows: DSGVTQTPKHLITATGQRVTLRCSPRSGDLSVYWYQQSLDQGLQFLIQYYNGEERAKGNILERFSAQQFPDLHSELNLSSLELGDSALYFCASSVSGGNQPQHFGDGTRLSIL.

V is TRBV7-6 and J is TRBJ2-7; 15 positions agree with TRBD2. J was trimmed by 4 bases and V by 5 bases; bases with no gene match: 9. This CDR3 spans 17 amino acids. Germline values: CDR1 SGHVS, CDR2 FNYEAQ. CDR3 residues: CASSQGLAGGDGYEQYF. CDR3 in DNA: TGTGCCAGCAGCCAGGGACTAGCGGGAGGAGACGGGTACGAGCAGTACTTC.

V is TRBV2 and J is TRBJ2-7; the D is unclear. The length of the CDR3 is 16 residues. Germline CDR1 reads SNHLY; CDR2 reads FYNNEI. Trimming took off 8 bases at V and 0 bases at J, with 20 bases between the two ends. CDR3 nucleotides: TGTGCCAGCTGTCAACCAAAGGTCCGGTTCTCCTACGAGCAGTACTTC. It specifies CASCQPKVRFSYEQYF. The full variable domain, its missing parts supplied by reference TRBV2 and TRBJ2-7, is EPEVTQTPSHQVTQMGQEVILRCVPISNHLYFYWYRQILGQKVEFLVSFYNNEISEKSEIFDDQFSVERPDGSNFTLKIRSTKLEDSAMYFCASCQPKVRFSYEQYFGPGTRLTVT.

This chain connects TRBV6-2 or TRBV6-3 to TRBJ2-7; tentative D call: TRBD2 (6 bases). Trimming left V 2 bases short and J 2 bases short, with 16 bases between. In germline, CDR1 is MNHEY, CDR2 SVGEGT. The CDR3 loop spans 16 amino acids. This CDR3 reads CASSYLLGTPTYEQYF. The CDR3 coding sequence is TGTGCCAGCAGTTACCTCCTCGGGACTCCCACCTACGAGCAGTACTTC.

The chain uses TRBV15 and TRBJ2-3; weak D call: TRBD2 (6 bases). V was shortened by 1 base and J by 4 bases, with 12 bases between the two germline ends. The CDR3 has 15 residues. Germline loops: CDR1 LNHNV, CDR2 YYDKDF (reference sequence). CDR3: CATSRVGREADTQYF. The CDR3 nucleotides are TGTGCCACCAGCAGAGTCGGCAGGGAGGCAGATACGCAGTATTTT.

The chain couples TRBV5-8 to TRBJ2-6, with TRBD1 matching over 8 bases. CDR1 is SGHTS, CDR2 YDEGEE, per germline. The CDR3 is 16 amino acids. V shed 1 base, J shed 3 bases, and the junction held 3 bases outside the gene matches. In nucleotides, the CDR3 is TGTGCCAGCAGCTTGTCCAGGGGGCTTGGGGCCAACGTCCTGACTTTC. Residues: CASSLSRGLGANVLTF.

The chain employs TRBV6-2 or TRBV6-3 and TRBJ2-5; perhaps TRBD1 as D (6 bases). The V end lost 5 bases, the J end lost 2 bases, and 12 bases lay between the germline ends. Germline V CDR1 and CDR2: MNHEY, SVGEGT. The CDR3 is made up of 14 amino acids. The CDR3 DNA sequence: TGTGCCAGCAGTCTAACAGGGAGTCAAGAGACCCAGTACTTC. This encodes CASSLTGSQETQYF.

The chain links TRBV7-9 to TRBJ1-2; no definite D call. Germline-derived CDR1 and CDR2 are SEHNR and FQNEAQ (reference sequence). The CDR3 spans 14 residues. With 5 bases removed from V and 0 bases from J, the gap between germline ends came to 10 bases. CDR3 amino acids: CASSPDPPNYGYTF. The CDR3 coding sequence is TGTGCCAGCAGCCCCGACCCCCCTAACTATGGCTACACCTTC.